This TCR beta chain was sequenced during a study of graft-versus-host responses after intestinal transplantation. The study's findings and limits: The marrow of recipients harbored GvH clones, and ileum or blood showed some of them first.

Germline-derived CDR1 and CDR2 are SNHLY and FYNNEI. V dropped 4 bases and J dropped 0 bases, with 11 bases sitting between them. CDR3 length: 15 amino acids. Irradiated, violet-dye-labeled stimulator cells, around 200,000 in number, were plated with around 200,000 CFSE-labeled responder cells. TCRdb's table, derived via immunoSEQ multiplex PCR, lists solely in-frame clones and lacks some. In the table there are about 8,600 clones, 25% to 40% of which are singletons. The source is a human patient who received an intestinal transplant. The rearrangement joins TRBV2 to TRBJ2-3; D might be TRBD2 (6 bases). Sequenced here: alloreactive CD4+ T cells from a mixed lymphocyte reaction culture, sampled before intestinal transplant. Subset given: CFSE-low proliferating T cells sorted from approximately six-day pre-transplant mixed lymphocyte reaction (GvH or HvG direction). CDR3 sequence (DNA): TGTGCCAGCAGTGGAGGCGCGGGGAGCACAGATACGCAGTATTTT. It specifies CASSGGAGSTDTQYF.